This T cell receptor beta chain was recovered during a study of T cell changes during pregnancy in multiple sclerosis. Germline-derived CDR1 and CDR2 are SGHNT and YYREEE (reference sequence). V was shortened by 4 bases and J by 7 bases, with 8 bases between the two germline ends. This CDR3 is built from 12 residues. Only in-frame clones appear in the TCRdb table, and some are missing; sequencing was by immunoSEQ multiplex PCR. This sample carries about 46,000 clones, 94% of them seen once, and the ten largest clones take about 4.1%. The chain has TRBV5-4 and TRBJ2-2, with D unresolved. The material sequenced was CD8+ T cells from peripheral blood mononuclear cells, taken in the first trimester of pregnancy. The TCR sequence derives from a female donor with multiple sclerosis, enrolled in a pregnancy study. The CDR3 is CASSAGFGELFF. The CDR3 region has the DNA TGTGCCAGCAGCGCCGGGTTCGGGGAGCTGTTTTTT.